Presented here are 4 T cell receptor beta chains from one specimen sequenced in a study of cytomegalovirus exposure and HLA in healthy donors (dated by TCRdb to about 2017). Library preparation was by the immunoSEQ multiplex PCR assay. For the multiplex PCR, a mixture combining 60 forward primers for TCR Vbeta segments and 13 reverse primers for TCR Jbeta segments was used. TCRdb mirrors the immuneACCESS table, restricted to in-frame sequences. Some clones are absent from its copies; in checked studies, under half trace to an unresolved V gene, and the reason for the others is unknown. Within this sample are fewer than 200,000 clones, with 77% of them counted one time only. Roughly 7.3% of the sample is held by the ten biggest clonotypes. What was sequenced was PBMCs. The receptors were gathered from a male donor in good health and CMV-seropositive.

This sequence joins TRBV6-5 and TRBJ1-1; TRBD1 might be the D (5 bases). The CDR3 covers 13 residues. V lost 5 bases and J 2 bases, leaving 9 bases between the germline ends. CDR1 and CDR2 (germline): MNHEY, SVGAGI. This CDR3 reads CASSVQGNTEAFF. The DNA for the CDR3 is TGTGCCAGCAGTGTTCAGGGAAACACTGAAGCTTTCTTT.

This clone has a single count. This chain links TRBV27 with TRBJ1-5; TRBD1 aligns across 10 bases. CDR3 length: 16 amino acids. The V gene's germline CDR1 is MNHEY and CDR2 SMNVEV (reference sequence). The trim removed 6 bases at V and 2 bases at J, leaving 7 bases unmatched. The CDR3 protein is CASSPRGTGGNQPQHF. CDR3 nucleotides: TGTGCCAGCAGCCCGAGAGGGACAGGGGGCAATCAGCCCCAGCATTTT.

This clone was detected once. V gene TRBV7-9 combines with J gene TRBJ2-7, with a weak D call TRBD1 (5 bases). Trimming pared 6 bases from V and 6 bases from J, leaving 18 bases between. This CDR3 contains 14 residues. The germline V gene has CDR1 SEHNR and CDR2 FQNEAQ (reference sequence). The CDR3 sequence: CASSPSLQGGEQYF. For the CDR3, the DNA is TGTGCCAGCAGTCCAAGCCTCCAGGGTGGCGAGCAGTACTTC. The full variable domain, in which reference TRBV7-9 and TRBJ2-7 provide the parts outside the CDR3, is DTGVSQNPRHKITKRGQNVTFRCDPISEHNRLYWYRQTLGQGPEFLTYFQNEAQLEKSRLLSDRFSAERPKGSFSTLEIQRTEQGDSAMYLCASSPSLQGGEQYFGPGTRLTVT.

In its sample, this clone was seen once. The chain joins TRBV7-3 to TRBJ2-2; 11 bases line up with TRBD2. This CDR3 is 16 amino acids long. Germline CDR1 is SGHTA and CDR2 is FQGTGA. The V segment lost 4 bases and the J segment 5 bases; nucleotides outside the gene matches: 6. CDR3 DNA: TGTGCCAGCAGCTCTTCGACTAGCGGGGAGACCGGGGAGCTGTTTTTT. Its protein product is CASSSSTSGETGELFF. The variable domain in full, with the rest retrieved from reference TRBV7-3 and TRBJ2-2, is GAGVSQTPSNKVTEKGKYVELRCDPISGHTALYWYRQSLGQGPEFLIYFQGTGAADDSGLPNDRFFAVRPEGSVSTLKIQRTERGDSAVYLCASSSSTSGETGELFFGEGSRLTVL.